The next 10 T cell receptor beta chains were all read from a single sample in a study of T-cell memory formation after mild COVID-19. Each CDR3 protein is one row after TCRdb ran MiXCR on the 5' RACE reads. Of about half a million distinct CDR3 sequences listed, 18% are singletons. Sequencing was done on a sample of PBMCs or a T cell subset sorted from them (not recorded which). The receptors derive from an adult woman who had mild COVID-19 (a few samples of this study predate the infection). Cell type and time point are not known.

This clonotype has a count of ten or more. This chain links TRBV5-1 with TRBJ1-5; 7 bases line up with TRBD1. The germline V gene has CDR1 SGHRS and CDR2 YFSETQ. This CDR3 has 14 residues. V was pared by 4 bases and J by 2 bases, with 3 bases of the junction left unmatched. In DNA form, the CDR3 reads TGCGCCAGCAGCGTTACAGGGGGCAATCAGCCCCAGCATTTT. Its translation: CASSVTGGNQPQHF.

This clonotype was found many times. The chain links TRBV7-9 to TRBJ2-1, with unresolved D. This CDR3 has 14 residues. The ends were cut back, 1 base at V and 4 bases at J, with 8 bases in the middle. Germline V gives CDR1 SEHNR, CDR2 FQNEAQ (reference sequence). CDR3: CASSLGGQYNEQFF. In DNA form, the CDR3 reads TGTGCCAGCAGCTTAGGGGGTCAGTACAATGAGCAGTTCTTC.

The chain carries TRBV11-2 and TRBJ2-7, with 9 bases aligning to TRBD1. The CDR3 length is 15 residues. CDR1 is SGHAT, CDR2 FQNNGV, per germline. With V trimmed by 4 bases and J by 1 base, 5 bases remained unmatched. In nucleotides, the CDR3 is TGTGCCAGCAGCTCACGGGACAGGGTATCCTACGAGCAGTACTTC. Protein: CASSSRDRVSYEQYF.

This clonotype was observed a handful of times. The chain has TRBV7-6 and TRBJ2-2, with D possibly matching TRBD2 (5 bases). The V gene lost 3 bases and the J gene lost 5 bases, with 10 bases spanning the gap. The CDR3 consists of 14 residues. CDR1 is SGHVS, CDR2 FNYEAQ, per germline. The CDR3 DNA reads TGTGCCAGCAGCTTTACGAGGGCAACCGGGGAGCTGTTTTTT. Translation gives CASSFTRATGELFF.

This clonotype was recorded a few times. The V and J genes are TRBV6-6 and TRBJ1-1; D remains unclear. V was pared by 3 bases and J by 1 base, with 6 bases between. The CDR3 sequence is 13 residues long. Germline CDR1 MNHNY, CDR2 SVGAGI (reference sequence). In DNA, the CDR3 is TGTGCCAGCAGTTATCTTGCGAACACTGAAGCTTTCTTT. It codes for CASSYLANTEAFF.

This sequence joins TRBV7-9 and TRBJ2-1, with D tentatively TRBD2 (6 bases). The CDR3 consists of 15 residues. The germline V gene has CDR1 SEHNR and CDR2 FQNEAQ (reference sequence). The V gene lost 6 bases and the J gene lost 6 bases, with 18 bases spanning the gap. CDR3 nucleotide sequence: TGTGCCAGCAGTAATTCGGGAGTTCAGTCCAATGAGCAGTTCTTC. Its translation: CASSNSGVQSNEQFF.

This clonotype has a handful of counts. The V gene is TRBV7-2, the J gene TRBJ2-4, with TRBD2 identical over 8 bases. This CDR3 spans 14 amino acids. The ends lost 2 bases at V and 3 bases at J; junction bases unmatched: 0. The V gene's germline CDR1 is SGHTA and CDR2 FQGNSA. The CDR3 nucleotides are TGTGCCAGCAGCTTACGGGAGGGCAAAAACATTCAGTACTTC. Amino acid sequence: CASSLREGKNIQYF.

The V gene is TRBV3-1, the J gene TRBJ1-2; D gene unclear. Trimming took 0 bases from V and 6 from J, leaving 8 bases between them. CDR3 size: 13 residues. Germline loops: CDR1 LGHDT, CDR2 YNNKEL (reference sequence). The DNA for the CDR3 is TGTGCCAGCAGCCAAGATTCGAGAGATGGCTACACCTTC. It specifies CASSQDSRDGYTF. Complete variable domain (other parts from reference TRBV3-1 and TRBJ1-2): DTAVSQTPKYLVTQMGNDKSIKCEQNLGHDTMYWYKQDSKKFLKIMFSYNNKELIINETVPNRFSPKSPDKAHLNLHINSLELGDSAVYFCASSQDSRDGYTFGSGTRLTVV.

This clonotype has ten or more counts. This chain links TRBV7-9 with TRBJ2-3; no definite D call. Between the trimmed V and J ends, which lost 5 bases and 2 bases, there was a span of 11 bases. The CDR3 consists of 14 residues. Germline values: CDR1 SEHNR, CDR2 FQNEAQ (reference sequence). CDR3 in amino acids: CASSGSRYTDTQYF. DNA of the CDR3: TGTGCCAGCAGCGGTAGCAGATACACAGATACGCAGTATTTT.

The CDR3 region is CASTRNPGETQYF. The CDR3 DNA reads TGCGCCAGCACGCGGAACCCGGGGGAGACCCAGTACTTC. This chain connects TRBV5-1 to TRBJ2-5; D perhaps matches TRBD2 (5 bases). The germline V and J ends were trimmed by 6 bases and 5 bases, with 14 bases remaining between them. CDR3 length: 13 residues. Looked up from germline, CDR1 is SGHRS and CDR2 is YFSETQ. Filled out from reference TRBV5-1 and TRBJ2-5, the complete variable domain reads KAGVTQTPRYLIKTRGQQVTLSCSPISGHRSVSWYQQTPGQGLQFLFEYFSETQRNKGNFPGRFSGRQFSNSRSEMNVSTLELGDSALYLCASTRNPGETQYFGPGTRLLVL.